Sequencing of this T cell receptor beta chain was carried out in a study of blood T cell repertoires in COVID-19. Enrollees, about 18 to 100 years old, lived in approximately 24 US areas. In assigning cohorts, the study relied on participant-reported clinical history. Deletions cut 2 bases from V and 0 bases from J, with 6 bases between. The length of the CDR3 is 15 residues. Germline V gene data show CDR1 as SGHDT and CDR2 as YYEEEE. TCRdb's table, derived via immunoSEQ multiplex PCR, lists solely in-frame clones and lacks some. The sample shows 210,000 or so clones, 65% to 85% of them seen only once.

The sequence was obtained from a man under 40 with acute COVID-19. V and J are TRBV5-6 and TRBJ1-6, with D unresolved. The specimen was PBMCs or T cells enriched from blood (not recorded which). This chain's CDR3 is CASSFGSSYNSPLHF. CDR3 nucleotide sequence: TGTGCCAGCAGCTTTGGGAGCTCCTATAATTCACCCCTCCACTTT. Based on the CDR3 plus reference TRBV5-6 and TRBJ1-6, the full variable domain is DAGVTQSPTHLIKTRGQQVTLRCSPKSGHDTVSWYQQALGQGPQFIFQYYEEEERQRGNFPDRFSGHQFPNYSSELNVNALLLGDSALYLCASSFGSSYNSPLHFGNGTRLTVT.